This TCR beta chain was obtained from a study of CD8+ T cells in alopecia areata. In the study overall: Female C3H/HeJ mice aged 7-10 weeks received skin from spontaneously alopecic C3H/HeJ graft donors aged roughly 6-13 months. Whole-study findings and limits: Patients shared TCRs less clearly than mice did, possibly owing to HLA. Elevated clonality characterized lesional scalp relative to normal scalp, particularly in alopecia totalis/universalis. Scalp specimens additionally yield sequences from normal skin's resident alphabeta T cells.

This clone was seen many times. The antigen is unknown. Genes and germline are mouse. The CDR3 goes on 4 residues after the read ends, and that part is filled in from the germline J gene. After isolation, RNA underwent reverse transcription to generate cDNA as the sequencing template. The data were produced by immunoSEQ multiplex PCR, yet TCRdb's version contains in-frame clones alone and is incomplete. Recorded here are some 1,700 clones, none singletons. Sorting used CD4, CD8alpha, NKG2D, NKG2ACE and other markers on pooled cutaneous lymph node cells. The J segment lost 4 bases and the V segment lost 5 bases, leaving 7 bases of the junction unmatched. The CDR3 contains 14 residues. CDR1 GKSSPN and CDR2 SITVG come from the germline V gene.

The rearrangement uses TRBV31 and TRBJ2-2; 7 bases are a match to TRBD1. Sequencing was done on a sample of CD8+ T cells sorted from a lymph node. The clonotype was recovered from a C3H/HeJ mouse with alopecia areata. The strain bears MHC haplotype H2-k. CDR3 sequence: CAWGTGVGTGQLYF. Partial CDR3 DNA: TGTGCCTGGGGTACAGGGGTAGGCACCGGG.